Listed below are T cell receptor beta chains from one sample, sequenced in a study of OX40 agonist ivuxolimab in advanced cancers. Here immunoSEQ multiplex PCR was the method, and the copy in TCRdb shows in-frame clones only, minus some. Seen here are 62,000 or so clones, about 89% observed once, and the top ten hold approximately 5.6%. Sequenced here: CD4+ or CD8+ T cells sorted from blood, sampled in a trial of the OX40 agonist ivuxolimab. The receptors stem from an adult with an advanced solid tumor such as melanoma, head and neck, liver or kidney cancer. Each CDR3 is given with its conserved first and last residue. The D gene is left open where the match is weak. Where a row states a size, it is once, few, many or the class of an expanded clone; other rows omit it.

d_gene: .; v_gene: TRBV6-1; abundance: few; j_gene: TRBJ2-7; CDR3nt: TGTGCCAGCAGTGAATTCTCCGAGCAGTACTTC; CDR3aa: CASSEFSEQYF
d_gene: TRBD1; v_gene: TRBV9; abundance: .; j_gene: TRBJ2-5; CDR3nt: TGTGCCAGCAGCGTAGGCGACAGGGTAGAGACCCAGTACTTC; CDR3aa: CASSVGDRVETQYF
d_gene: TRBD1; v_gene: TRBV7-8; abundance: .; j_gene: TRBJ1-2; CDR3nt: TGTGCCAGCAGCCAACGACAGGGACGTAACTATGGCTACACCTTC; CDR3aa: CASSQRQGRNYGYTF
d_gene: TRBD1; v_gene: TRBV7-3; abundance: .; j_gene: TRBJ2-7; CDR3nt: TGTGCCAGCAGCTTAACCGGGACAGGGGCCAATCGAGACGAGCAGTACTTC; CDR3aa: CASSLTGTGANRDEQYF
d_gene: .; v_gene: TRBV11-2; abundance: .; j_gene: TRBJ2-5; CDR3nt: TGTGCCAGCAGCTCTTTGGGAGGCCAAGAGACCCAGTACTTC; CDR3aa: CASSSLGGQETQYF
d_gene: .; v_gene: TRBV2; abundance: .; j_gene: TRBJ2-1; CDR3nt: TGTGCCAGCAGCCAGGGCTACAATGAGCAGTTCTTC; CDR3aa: CASSQGYNEQFF
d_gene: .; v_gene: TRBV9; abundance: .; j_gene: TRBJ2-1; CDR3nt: TGTGCCAGCAGCGAGAGCGGCTCCTACAATGAGCAGTTCTTC; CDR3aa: CASSESGSYNEQFF
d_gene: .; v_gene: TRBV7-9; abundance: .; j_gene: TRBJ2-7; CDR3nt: TGTGCCAGCAGCCCAGAGGCGTGGGAGCAGTACTTC; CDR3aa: CASSPEAWEQYF
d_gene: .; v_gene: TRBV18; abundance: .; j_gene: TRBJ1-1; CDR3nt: TGTGCCAGCTCACTTTCGGGTCGGTGGGGTAGGACTGAAGCTTTCTTT; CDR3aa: CASSLSGRWGRTEAFF
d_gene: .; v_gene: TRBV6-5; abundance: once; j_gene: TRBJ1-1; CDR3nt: TGTGCCAGCAGTTACCCGGGACCCCCGAACACTGAAGCTTTCTTT; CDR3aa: CASSYPGPPNTEAFF
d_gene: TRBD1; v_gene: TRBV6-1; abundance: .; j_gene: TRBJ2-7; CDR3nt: TGTGCCAGCAGTACCAGGGGGACCTACGAGCAGTACTTC; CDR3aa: CASSTRGTYEQYF
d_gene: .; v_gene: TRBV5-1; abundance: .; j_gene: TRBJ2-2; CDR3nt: TGCGCCAGCAGCTTGTCCGGGACGACAACCGGGGAGCTGTTTTTT; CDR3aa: CASSLSGTTTGELFF
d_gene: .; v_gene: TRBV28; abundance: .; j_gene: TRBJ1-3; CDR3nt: TGTGCCAGCATCCGTCCTGAGGGAAACACCATATATTTT; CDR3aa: CASIRPEGNTIYF
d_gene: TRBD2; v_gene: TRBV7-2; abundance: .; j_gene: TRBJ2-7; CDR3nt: TGTGCCAGCAGCTTAGTCGCGGGAGGGCCCAATTTGTTCTACGAGCAGTACTTC; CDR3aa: CASSLVAGGPNLFYEQYF
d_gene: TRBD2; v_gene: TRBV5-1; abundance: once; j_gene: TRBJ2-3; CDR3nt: TGCGCCAGCGCCAGAGAAGCGGGACCCCCTACAAGCACAGATACGCAGTATTTT; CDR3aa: CASAREAGPPTSTDTQYF
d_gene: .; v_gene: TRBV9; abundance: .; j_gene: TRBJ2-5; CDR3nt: TGTGCCAGCAGCGTAGCTCCGGTGAGCGGCCAAGAGACCCAGTACTTC; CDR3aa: CASSVAPVSGQETQYF
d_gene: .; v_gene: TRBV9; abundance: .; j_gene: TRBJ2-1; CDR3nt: TGTGCCAGCAGCGTGCTAGGGGAAAATGAGCAGTTCTTC; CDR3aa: CASSVLGENEQFF
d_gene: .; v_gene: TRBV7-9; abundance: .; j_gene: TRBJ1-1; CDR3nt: TGTGCCAGCAGCTTAGCCAATCGGGGTGAAGCTTTCTTT; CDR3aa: CASSLANRGEAFF
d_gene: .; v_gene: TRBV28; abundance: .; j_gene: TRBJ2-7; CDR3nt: TGTGCCAGCAGTTTCCGAGGGAGAGAGCAGTACTTC; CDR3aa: CASSFRGREQYF
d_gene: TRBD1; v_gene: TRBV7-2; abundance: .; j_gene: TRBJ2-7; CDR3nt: TGTGCCAGCAGCATGACAGGGATCAACTACGAGCAGTACTTC; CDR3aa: CASSMTGINYEQYF
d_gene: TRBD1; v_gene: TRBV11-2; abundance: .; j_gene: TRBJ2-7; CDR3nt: TGTGCCAGCAGCCGCGACAGGGGAAAAGAATACGAGCAGTACTTC; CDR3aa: CASSRDRGKEYEQYF
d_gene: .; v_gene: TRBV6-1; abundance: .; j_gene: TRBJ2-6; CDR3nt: TGTGCCAGCCAGGGCGGTTCTGGGGCCAACGTCCTGACTTTC; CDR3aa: CASQGGSGANVLTF
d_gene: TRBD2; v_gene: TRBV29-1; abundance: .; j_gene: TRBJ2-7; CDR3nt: TGCAGCGTTGAAACTAGCGGCTACGAGCAGTACTTC; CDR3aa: CSVETSGYEQYF
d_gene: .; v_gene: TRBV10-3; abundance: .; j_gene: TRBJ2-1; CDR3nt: TGTGCCATCAGCGCAGGGGTACAGTACAATGAGCAGTTCTTC; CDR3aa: CAISAGVQYNEQFF
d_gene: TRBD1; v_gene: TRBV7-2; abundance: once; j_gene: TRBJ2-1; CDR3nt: TGTGCCAGCAGCTTAAACCGGGACAGGGTCAATGAGCAGTTCTTC; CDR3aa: CASSLNRDRVNEQFF
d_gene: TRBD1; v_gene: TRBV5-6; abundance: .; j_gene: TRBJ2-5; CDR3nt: TGTGCCAGCAGCACGGGACAGCGAGAGACCCAGTACTTC; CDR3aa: CASSTGQRETQYF
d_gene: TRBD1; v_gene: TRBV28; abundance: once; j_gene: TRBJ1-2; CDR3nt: TGTGCCAGCATGGGGGACAGGAACAACTATGGCTACACCTTC; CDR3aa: CASMGDRNNYGYTF
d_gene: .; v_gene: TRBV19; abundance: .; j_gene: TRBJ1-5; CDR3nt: TGTGCCAGTAGTATAGTTAGTAGGGGGGATCAGCCCCAGCATTTT; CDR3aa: CASSIVSRGDQPQHF
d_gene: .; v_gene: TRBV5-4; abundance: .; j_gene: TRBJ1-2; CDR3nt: TGTGCCAGCAGCTTCGCAGGGCCCCGGGGCTACACCTTC; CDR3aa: CASSFAGPRGYTF
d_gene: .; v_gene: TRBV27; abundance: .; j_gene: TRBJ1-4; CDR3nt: TGTGCCAGCAGTTTACGGGGAACCAACAGGGCCTCCAATGAAAAACTGTTTTTT; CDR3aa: CASSLRGTNRASNEKLFF
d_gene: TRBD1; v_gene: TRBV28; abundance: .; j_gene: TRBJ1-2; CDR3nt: TGTGCCAGCAGTTTGGACAGGGGAGGCTATGGCTACACCTTC; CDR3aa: CASSLDRGGYGYTF
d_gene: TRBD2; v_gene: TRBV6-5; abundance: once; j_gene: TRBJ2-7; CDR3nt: TGTGCCAGCAGTCGGACTAGCGGAACCTACGAGCAGTACTTC; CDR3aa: CASSRTSGTYEQYF
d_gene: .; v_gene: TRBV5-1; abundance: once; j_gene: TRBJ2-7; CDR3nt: TGCGCCAGCAGCTTGGGGGACCCCGGCTACGAGCAGTACTTC; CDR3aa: CASSLGDPGYEQYF
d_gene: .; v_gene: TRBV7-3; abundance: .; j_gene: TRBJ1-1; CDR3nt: TGTGCCAGCAGCTTACACCAGCGGGGCACTGAAGCTTTCTTT; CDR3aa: CASSLHQRGTEAFF
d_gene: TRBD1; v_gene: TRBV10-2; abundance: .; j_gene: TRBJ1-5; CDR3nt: TGCGCCAGCAGGGGACAGCACGGTCAGCCCCAGCATTTT; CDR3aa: CASRGQHGQPQHF
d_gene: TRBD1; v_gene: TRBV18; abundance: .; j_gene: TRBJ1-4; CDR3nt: TGTGCCAGCTCACCACTAGACAGGGCCCTCAATGAAAAACTGTTTTTT; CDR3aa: CASSPLDRALNEKLFF
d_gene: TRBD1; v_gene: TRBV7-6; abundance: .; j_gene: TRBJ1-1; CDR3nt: TGTGCCAGCAGCTCCACAGGGGTCACTGAAGCTTTCTTT; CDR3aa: CASSSTGVTEAFF
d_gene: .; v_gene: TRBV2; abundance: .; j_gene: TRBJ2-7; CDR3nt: TGTGCCAGCAGTGAAAGGTCTTTGACTCCCTACGAGCAGTACTTC; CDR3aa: CASSERSLTPYEQYF
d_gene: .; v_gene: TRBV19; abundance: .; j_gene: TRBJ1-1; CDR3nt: TGTGCCAGTAGTACGAATCCAGGGGAGGGCACTGAAGCTTTCTTT; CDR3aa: CASSTNPGEGTEAFF
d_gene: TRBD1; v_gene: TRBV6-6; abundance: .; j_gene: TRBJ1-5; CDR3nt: TGTGCCAGCAGGCCTCCCCGGGACAGGGCCCCTCAGCCCCAGCATTTT; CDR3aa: CASRPPRDRAPQPQHF
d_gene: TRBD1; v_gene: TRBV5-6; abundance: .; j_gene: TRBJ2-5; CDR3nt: TGTGCCAGCAGCTTAGCTACAGGGGGGATTATTCGCGAGACCCAGTACTTC; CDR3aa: CASSLATGGIIRETQYF
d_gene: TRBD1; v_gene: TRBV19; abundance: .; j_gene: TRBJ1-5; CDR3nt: TGTGCCAGTAGTTGGGGGCCGGGACAGATCAATCAGCCCCAGCATTTT; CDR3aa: CASSWGPGQINQPQHF
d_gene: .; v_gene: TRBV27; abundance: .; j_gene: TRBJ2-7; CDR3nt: TGTGCCAGCAGTCTCCGGGCCTCCCTGAGGCCCTACGAGCAGTACTTC; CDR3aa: CASSLRASLRPYEQYF
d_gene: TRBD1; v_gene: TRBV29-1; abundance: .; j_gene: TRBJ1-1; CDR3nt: TGCAGCGTTGGGTCGGGACAGGGGTCTGAAGCTTTCTTT; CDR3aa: CSVGSGQGSEAFF
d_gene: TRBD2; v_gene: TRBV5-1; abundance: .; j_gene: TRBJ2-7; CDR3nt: TGCGCCAGCAGCTTCCCTAGCGGGAGCTACGAGCAGTACTTC; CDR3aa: CASSFPSGSYEQYF
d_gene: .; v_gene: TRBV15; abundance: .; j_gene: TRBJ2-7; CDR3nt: TGTGCCACCAGCACGGACAGTTCCTACGAGCAGTACTTC; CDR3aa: CATSTDSSYEQYF
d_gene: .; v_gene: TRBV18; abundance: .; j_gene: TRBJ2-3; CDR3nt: TGTGCCAGCTCGGGGAGAACAGATACGCAGTATTTT; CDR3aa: CASSGRTDTQYF
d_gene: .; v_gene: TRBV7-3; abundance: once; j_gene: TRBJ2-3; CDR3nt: TGTGCCAGCAGCCCTGGGGGGACAGTCACAGATACGCAGTATTTT; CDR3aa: CASSPGGTVTDTQYF
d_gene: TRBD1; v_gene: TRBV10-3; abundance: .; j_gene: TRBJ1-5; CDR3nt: TGTGCCATCAGTGCGAGGGAGGGGGCACAGCCCCAGCATTTT; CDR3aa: CAISAREGAQPQHF
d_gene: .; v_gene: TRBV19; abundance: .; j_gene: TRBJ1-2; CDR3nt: TGTGCCAGTAGTATAGGGCAGATCTATGGCTACACCTTC; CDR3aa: CASSIGQIYGYTF
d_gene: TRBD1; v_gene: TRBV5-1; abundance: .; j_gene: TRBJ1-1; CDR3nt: TGCGCCAGCAGCGAGGGACAGGGGGCTTGGAACACTGAAGCTTTCTTT; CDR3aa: CASSEGQGAWNTEAFF
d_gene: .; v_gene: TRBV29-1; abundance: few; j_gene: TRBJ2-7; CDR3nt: TGCAGCGTTGAAGCCCAGCAGGGGACTGAGCAGTACTTC; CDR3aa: CSVEAQQGTEQYF
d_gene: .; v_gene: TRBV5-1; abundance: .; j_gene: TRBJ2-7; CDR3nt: TGCGCCAGCAGCCCAGGACTGGAACCCTTGGGGCAGTACTTC; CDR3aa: CASSPGLEPLGQYF
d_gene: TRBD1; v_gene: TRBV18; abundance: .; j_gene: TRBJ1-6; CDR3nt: TGTGCCAGCTCACCAGACAGGGTCTCACCCCTCCACTTT; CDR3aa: CASSPDRVSPLHF
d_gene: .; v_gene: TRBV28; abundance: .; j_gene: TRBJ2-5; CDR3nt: TGTGCCAGCAGAGGGGGACGCCGGTACCAAGAGACCCAGTACTTC; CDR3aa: CASRGGRRYQETQYF
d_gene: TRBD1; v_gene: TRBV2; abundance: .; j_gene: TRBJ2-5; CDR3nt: TGTGCCAGCAGTGATGGCAGGGGGCGAGAGACCCAGTACTTC; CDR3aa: CASSDGRGRETQYF
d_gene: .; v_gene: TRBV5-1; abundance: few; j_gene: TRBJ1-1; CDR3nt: TGCGCCAGCAGGGACGTCAGCACTGAAGCTTTCTTT; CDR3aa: CASRDVSTEAFF
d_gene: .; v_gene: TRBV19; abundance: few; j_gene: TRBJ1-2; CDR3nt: TGTGCCAGTAGTATAGACTGGTTGGTCGGTGGCTACACCTTC; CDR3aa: CASSIDWLVGGYTF
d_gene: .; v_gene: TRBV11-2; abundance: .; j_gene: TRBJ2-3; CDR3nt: TGTGCCAGCAGCTCTCGGATCCCAGATACGCAGTATTTT; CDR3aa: CASSSRIPDTQYF